A single sample is the source of the 30 T cell receptor beta chains below, sequenced in a study of blood T cell repertoires in COVID-19. The table came from immunoSEQ multiplex PCR; TCRdb's copy has only in-frame clones and leaves some out. The profile shows some 260,000 clones, roughly three quarters of them singletons. The sequenced sample was peripheral blood. These receptors all stem from a woman between 40 and 50 years old with active or convalescent COVID-19.

J is TRBJ1-3 and V is TRBV9; 7 bases are shared with TRBD1. The CDR3 length is 17 residues. Germline CDR1 is SGDLS and CDR2 is YYNGEE. V dropped 3 bases and J dropped 0; count of bases not matched to a gene: 9. The CDR3 spells CASSEGLGQSSGNTIYF. The CDR3 coding sequence is TGTGCCAGCAGCGAGGGCCTGGGACAGAGCTCTGGAAACACCATATATTTT.

The V and J genes are TRBV3-1 (or the pseudogene TRBV3-2) and TRBJ1-1; tentatively, D is TRBD1 (5 bases). Trimming cost V 1 base and J 3 bases, with 15 bases left between them. Per germline, CDR1 LGHDT and CDR2 YNNKEL (reference sequence). The CDR3 extends over 16 amino acids. Written as DNA, the CDR3 is TGTGCCAGCAGCCAAGGGCAGGGAATCAGGTACACTGAAGCTTTCTTT. Protein: CASSQGQGIRYTEAFF.

This chain connects TRBV28 to TRBJ1-4; tentatively, D is TRBD1 (5 bases). Trimming removed 2 bases at V and 5 bases at J, with 15 bases between. This CDR3 comprises 16 residues. Germline V gives CDR1 MDHEN, CDR2 SYDVKM. CDR3 sequence (DNA): TGTGCCAGCAGTTTACCCGCCCGGGACTCAAATGAAAAACTGTTTTTT. Residues: CASSLPARDSNEKLFF.

The chain links TRBV28 to TRBJ1-1; D might be TRBD1 (5 bases). The germline V gene has CDR1 MDHEN and CDR2 SYDVKM. The CDR3 is 14 amino acids. V lost 3 bases and J lost 1, with 9 bases in between. CDR3 in amino acids: CASSFGGTNTEAFF. In DNA, the CDR3 is TGTGCCAGCAGTTTCGGGGGGACGAACACTGAAGCTTTCTTT.

The chain recombines TRBV24-1 with TRBJ2-1, with 8 nucleotides matching TRBD1. The CDR3 has 16 amino acids. Germline V lookup: CDR1 KGHDR, CDR2 SFDVKD. After removal of 3 bases from V and 4 bases from J, the junction contained 7 bases not matched to a gene. The CDR3 sequence: CATSDLGQGNYNEQFF. For the CDR3, the DNA is TGTGCCACCAGTGATCTCGGACAGGGTAATTACAATGAGCAGTTCTTC.

This clone has a single count. This chain connects TRBV3-1 (or the pseudogene TRBV3-2) to TRBJ2-7, with a tentative D call TRBD1 (7 bases). The CDR3 loop spans 15 amino acids. V lost 1 base to trimming and J lost 5 bases, with 15 bases between them. Germline lookup yields CDR1 LGHDT and CDR2 YNNKEL (reference sequence). As DNA, the CDR3 is TGTGCCAGCAGCCAAGCCCCAGGGGGGTCCCACGAGCAGTACTTC. Its protein is CASSQAPGGSHEQYF.

The chain recombines TRBV6-6 with TRBJ1-3; 8 bases align to TRBD1. This CDR3 region has 15 residues. V gave up 10 bases and J gave up 0 bases; unmatched junction bases: 8. The germline V gene has CDR1 MNHNY and CDR2 SVGAGI (reference sequence). CDR3 loop: CAISTGDYSGNTIYF. In DNA, the CDR3 is TGTGCCATTTCGACAGGGGACTACTCTGGAAACACCATATATTTT.

The chain is built from TRBV7-9 and TRBJ1-2, with D possibly TRBD1 on 6 matching bases. Germline V CDR1 and CDR2: SEHNR, FQNEAQ (reference sequence). The V gene lost 4 bases and the J gene lost 7 bases, with 10 bases spanning the gap. This CDR3 has 12 residues. CDR3: CASSYTGFGYTF. The CDR3 nucleotides are TGTGCCAGCAGCTACACAGGGTTTGGCTACACCTTC.

This sequence joins TRBV11-3 and TRBJ2-3; D uncertain. CDR1 is SGHNT and CDR2 is YENEEA in the germline V gene. Trimming removed 5 bases at V and 8 bases at J, with 14 bases between. The CDR3 has 13 amino acids. The CDR3 spells CASSAQRYGTQYF. The CDR3 DNA follows: TGTGCCAGCAGCGCCCAACGGTACGGTACGCAGTATTTT.

As to this clone: Different DNA sequences within this sample yield the same CDR3. This chain links TRBV5-1 with TRBJ2-3, with TRBD2 identical over 7 bases. Trimming took 3 bases from V and 3 from J; bases not matched to a gene: 1. The germline CDR1 and CDR2 sequences are SGHRS and YFSETQ. The CDR3 is 13 residues long. CDR3 in amino acids: CASSSGGTDTQYF. The CDR3, as DNA: TGCGCCAGCAGCTCGGGGGGTACAGATACGCAGTATTTT.

This chain links TRBV19 with TRBJ2-7; D not certain. The CDR3 has 13 amino acids. The germline CDR1 and CDR2 sequences are LNHDA and SQIVND (reference sequence). Trimming stripped 1 base from V and 0 bases from J, with 4 bases between. The CDR3 region is CASSIGHSYEQYF. Written as DNA, the CDR3 is TGTGCCAGTAGTATAGGACACTCCTACGAGCAGTACTTC.

The chain recombines TRBV4-1 with TRBJ2-2; possible D gene TRBD1, 6 bases. The germline V gene has CDR1 MGHRA and CDR2 YSYEKL. CDR3 size: 19 residues. V was cut by 0 bases and J by 6 bases, with 23 bases left in between. CDR3 nucleotides: TGCGCCAGCAGCCAAGATCTGAAGGGTAGGGGGATTTCGGCCGGGGAGCTGTTTTTT. The encoded protein is CASSQDLKGRGISAGELFF.

CDR3 bases: TGTGCCAGCAATCCCGGGACAGGCTTCTATGGCTACACCTTC. Translated: CASNPGTGFYGYTF. The chain couples TRBV6-5 to TRBJ1-2, with 8 bases matching TRBD1. After removal of 7 bases from V and 4 bases from J, the junction contained 8 bases not matched to a gene. Germline V gene data show CDR1 as MNHEY and CDR2 as SVGAGI. The CDR3 extends over 14 amino acids.

The V call is TRBV6-1, the J call TRBJ2-5; 7 bases map to TRBD2. The CDR3 loop spans 15 amino acids. V dropped 3 bases and J dropped 5; count of bases not matched to a gene: 9. The germline V gene encodes CDR1 MNHNS and CDR2 SASEGT. The CDR3 loop reads CASSDAGRGRETQYF. The CDR3 DNA reads TGTGCCAGCAGTGACGCAGGGCGGGGGAGGGAGACCCAGTACTTC.

The sample holds a few counts of this clone. The chain uses TRBV2 and TRBJ2-6; 9 nucleotides line up with TRBD1. J gave up 0 bases and V 6 bases, and 12 bases lay outside the gene matches. This CDR3 is built from 19 residues. Germline CDR1 reads SNHLY; CDR2 reads FYNNEI. Here the CDR3 reads CASRGDREQGGSGANVLTF. CDR3 coding DNA: TGTGCCAGCAGGGGGGACAGGGAACAAGGAGGCTCTGGGGCCAACGTCCTGACTTTC.

This clone appeared once. The chain links TRBV30 to TRBJ1-6, with D possibly TRBD1 on 5 matching bases. There are 16 residues in the CDR3. With 2 bases removed from V and 7 bases from J, the gap between germline ends came to 18 bases. Germline CDR1 is GTSNPN and CDR2 is SVGIG (reference sequence). The chain's CDR3 is CAWSPPGRVGNSPLHF. DNA for the CDR3: TGTGCCTGGAGTCCCCCCGGCAGGGTCGGAAATTCACCCCTCCACTTT.

The table lists this clone with a few counts. The genes are TRBV6-5 and TRBJ1-1, with 9 bases fitting TRBD1. CDR1 MNHEY and CDR2 SVGAGI come from the germline V gene. This CDR3 is 13 amino acids long. J lost 6 bases, V lost 6 bases, and 5 bases had no gene match. CDR3 DNA sequence: TGTGCCAGCAGGCCACAGGGGGCCTCTGAAGCTTTCTTT. This encodes CASRPQGASEAFF.

The CDR3 here is CASSLRDRGSEQYF. CDR3 DNA sequence: TGTGCCAGCAGCTTAAGGGACAGGGGAAGCGAGCAGTACTTC. The chain uses TRBV7-6 and TRBJ2-7; 10 bases fit TRBD1. CDR3 length equals 14 residues. V shed 2 bases, J shed 6 bases, and the junction held 4 bases outside the gene matches. Germline values: CDR1 SGHVS, CDR2 FNYEAQ.

The chain couples TRBV18 to TRBJ2-4; 9 bases line up with TRBD1. J gave up 0 bases and V 1 base, and 1 base lay outside the gene matches. The CDR3 consists of 16 residues. Looked up from germline, CDR1 is KGHSH and CDR2 is LQKENI. The CDR3 DNA follows: TGTGCCAGCTCACCACGGGGACAGGGAGCCAAAAACATTCAGTACTTC. This sequence encodes CASSPRGQGAKNIQYF.

The CDR3 protein is CAISESTGRVWDGYTF. The CDR3 nucleotides are TGTGCCATCAGTGAGTCGACGGGGAGGGTTTGGGATGGCTACACCTTC. The chain is built from TRBV10-3 and TRBJ1-2; no clear D gene. Germline V gene lookup returns CDR1 ENHRY and CDR2 SYGVKD. V lost 0 bases and J lost 6, with 17 bases in between. This CDR3 has 16 amino acids.

The rearrangement links TRBV3-1 (or the pseudogene TRBV3-2) to TRBJ2-7, with 11 bases lining up with TRBD2. Trimming took 1 base from V and 6 from J; bases not matched to a gene: 8. Germline CDR1 is LGHDT and CDR2 is YNNKEL (reference sequence). This CDR3 is 16 amino acids long. Here the CDR3 reads CASSQVVAGGPPEQYV. The CDR3 DNA follows: TGTGCCAGCAGCCAAGTTGTAGCGGGGGGGCCCCCCGAGCAGTACGTC.

This clone was picked up many times. The rearrangement links TRBV6-6 to TRBJ1-5; D unclear. The CDR3 covers 16 residues. CDR1 is MNHNY and CDR2 is SVGAGI in the germline V gene (reference sequence). Trimming removed 1 base from V and 0 bases from J, with 10 bases in between. The CDR3 DNA sequence: TGTGCCAGCAGTTACTTTGGGCCAGTTAGCAATCAGCCCCAGCATTTT. It encodes CASSYFGPVSNQPQHF.

This clone was seen only a few times. V gene TRBV30 combines with J gene TRBJ1-2, with 7 positions matching TRBD1. Germline lookup yields CDR1 GTSNPN and CDR2 SVGIG (reference sequence). This CDR3 spans 12 amino acids. J was trimmed by 3 bases and V by 3 bases; bases with no gene match: 1. This chain's CDR3 is CAWRGTDYGYTF. The CDR3 DNA reads TGTGCCTGGAGAGGGACAGACTATGGCTACACCTTC.

This chain links TRBV28 with TRBJ1-4; the match to TRBD1 covers 8 bases. The J segment lost 7 bases and the V segment lost 4 bases, leaving 11 bases of the junction unmatched. CDR3 length equals 16 residues. CDR1 and CDR2 from the germline V gene are MDHEN and SYDVKM. The chain's CDR3 is CASSWHSGGAGEKLFF. The CDR3 DNA sequence: TGTGCCAGCAGTTGGCATTCAGGGGGCGCGGGTGAAAAACTGTTTTTT.

This chain uses TRBV2 with TRBJ1-5; the D gene is possibly TRBD1 (5 bases). V was cut by 3 bases and J by 13 bases, with 10 bases left in between. CDR1 and CDR2 (germline): SNHLY, FYNNEI. The CDR3 sequence is 11 residues long. The CDR3 here is CASSDGGAQHF. The CDR3 nucleotides read TGTGCCAGCAGTGACGGGGGTGCTCAGCATTTT.

The rearrangement uses TRBV5-4 and TRBJ2-1; 13 bases map to TRBD2. The CDR3 contains 15 residues. Germline V lookup: CDR1 SGHNT, CDR2 YYREEE (reference sequence). Unmatched junction bases numbered 5, after V lost 5 bases and J lost 6 bases. The chain's CDR3 is CASSRTSGGPNEQFF. The CDR3 coding sequence is TGTGCCAGCAGTCGGACTAGCGGGGGTCCCAATGAGCAGTTCTTC.

This sequence joins TRBV24-1 and TRBJ1-6; 9 bases fit TRBD1. CDR3 size: 14 residues. Trimming cost V 3 bases and J 10 bases; bases outside gene matches: 3. Germline values: CDR1 KGHDR, CDR2 SFDVKD. The CDR3 nucleotides are TGTGCCACCAGTGATGGGACAGGGTTGTCACCCCTCCACTTT. Its protein is CATSDGTGLSPLHF.

The CDR3 spells CASSEMWTLYGYTF. The CDR3 coding sequence is TGTGCCAGCAGTGAAATGTGGACTCTCTATGGCTACACCTTC. The chain carries TRBV2 and TRBJ1-2, with no clear D. V was pared by 2 bases and J by 4 bases, with 11 bases between. Germline loops: CDR1 SNHLY, CDR2 FYNNEI. This CDR3 is 14 amino acids long.

The rearrangement joins TRBV18 to TRBJ2-3; TRBD2 is a possible D gene (5 bases). From germline, CDR1 is KGHSH and CDR2 LQKENI. The CDR3 sequence is 16 residues long. The ends were cut back, 5 bases at V and 1 base at J, with 16 bases in the middle. This CDR3 is CASSYERLVGTDTQYF. CDR3 nucleotides: TGTGCCAGCTCATACGAGCGGCTCGTCGGCACAGATACGCAGTATTTT.

This chain uses TRBV10-3 with TRBJ1-1, with D hard to call. Germline V CDR1 and CDR2: ENHRY, SYGVKD. Trimming cost V 6 bases and J 5 bases, with 13 bases left between them. The CDR3 totals 13 residues. The CDR3 bases are TGTGCCATCAGAGCCTCGGGGAAAACTGAAGCTTTCTTT. This codes for CAIRASGKTEAFF.